The 5 T cell receptor beta chains given below trace back to one sample, sequenced in a study of shared T cell receptors in the human thymus. Method: immunoSEQ multiplex PCR; TCRdb's copy keeps in-frame clones and lacks some. Altogether some 720,000 clones are present, roughly 90% being singletons, with the ten largest covering roughly 0.0097%. These data are also associated with another study on human thymus T cells.

Sequencing was carried out using thymocytes. These receptor sequences come from a boy under two years old with a congenital heart defect.

The chain has TRBV4-3 and TRBJ2-4; D gene uncertain. Germline values: CDR1 LGHNA, CDR2 YSLEER. V was shortened by 0 bases and J by 0 bases, with 6 bases between the two germline ends. The CDR3 totals 15 residues. The CDR3 here is CASSQDKLAKNIQYF. CDR3 nucleotides: TGCGCCAGCAGCCAAGACAAACTAGCCAAAAACATTCAGTACTTC.

This clone appeared a single time. The chain links TRBV5-1 to TRBJ2-1; 13 bases are shared with TRBD2. Unmatched junction bases numbered 9, after V lost 1 base and J lost 8 bases. CDR1 is SGHRS, CDR2 YFSETQ, per germline. The CDR3 loop spans 17 amino acids. Here the CDR3 reads CASSLSSGTSGNHEQFF. CDR3 bases: TGCGCCAGCAGCTTGTCGTCCGGGACTAGCGGGAATCATGAGCAGTTCTTC.

The CDR3 DNA is TGTGCTAGTGGTTCGGAGCGGGAATCCACGCAGTATTTT. It encodes CASGSERESTQYF. This chain connects TRBV12-5 to TRBJ2-3; 7 nucleotides line up with TRBD2. CDR3 length: 13 amino acids. The V gene's germline CDR1 is LGHNT and CDR2 FRNRAP. The junction had 7 bases not matched to a gene; V was cut back by 4 bases and J by 9 bases.

The chain combines TRBV29-1 with TRBJ1-1; 8 bases are a match to TRBD1. The CDR3 sequence is 13 residues long. Per the germline V gene, CDR1 is SQVTM and CDR2 is ANQGSEA. Trimming cost V 7 bases and J 0 bases; bases outside gene matches: 4. The CDR3 here is CSARQGLNTEAFF. The CDR3 DNA is TGCAGCGCTCGACAGGGGCTGAACACTGAAGCTTTCTTT.

The chain combines TRBV30 with TRBJ1-1, with a possible D match to TRBD1 (5 bases). CDR1 is GTSNPN and CDR2 is SVGIG in the germline V gene (reference sequence). CDR3 length equals 14 residues. V was pared by 3 bases and J by 4 bases, with 15 bases between. Here the CDR3 reads CAWRGGWEGTEAFF. CDR3 bases: TGTGCCTGGAGGGGGGGGTGGGAAGGCACTGAAGCTTTCTTT.